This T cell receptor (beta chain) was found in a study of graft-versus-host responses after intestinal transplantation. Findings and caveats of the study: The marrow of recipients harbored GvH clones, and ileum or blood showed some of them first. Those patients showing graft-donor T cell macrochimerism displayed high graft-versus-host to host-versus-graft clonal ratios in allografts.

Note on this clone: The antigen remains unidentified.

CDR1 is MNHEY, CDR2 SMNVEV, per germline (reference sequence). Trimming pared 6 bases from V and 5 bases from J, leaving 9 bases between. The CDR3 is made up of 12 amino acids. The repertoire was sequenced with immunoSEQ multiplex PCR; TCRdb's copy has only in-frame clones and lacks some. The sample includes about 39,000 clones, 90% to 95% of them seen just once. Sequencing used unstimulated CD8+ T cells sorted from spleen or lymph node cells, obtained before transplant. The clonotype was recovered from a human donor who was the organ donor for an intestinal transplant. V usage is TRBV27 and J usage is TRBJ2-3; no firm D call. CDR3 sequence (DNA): TGTGCCAGCAGCCCGTGGGGAGATACGCAGTATTTT. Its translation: CASSPWGDTQYF.